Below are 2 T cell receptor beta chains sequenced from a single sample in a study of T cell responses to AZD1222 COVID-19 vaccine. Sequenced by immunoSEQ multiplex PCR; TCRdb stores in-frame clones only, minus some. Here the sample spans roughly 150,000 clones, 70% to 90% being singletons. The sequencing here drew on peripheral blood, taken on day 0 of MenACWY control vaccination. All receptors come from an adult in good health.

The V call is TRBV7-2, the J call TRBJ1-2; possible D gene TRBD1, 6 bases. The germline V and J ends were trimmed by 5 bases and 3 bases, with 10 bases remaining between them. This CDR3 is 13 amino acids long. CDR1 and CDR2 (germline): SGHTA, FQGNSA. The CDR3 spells CASSDGQYYGYTF. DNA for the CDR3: TGTGCCAGCAGCGACGGACAGTACTATGGCTACACCTTC.

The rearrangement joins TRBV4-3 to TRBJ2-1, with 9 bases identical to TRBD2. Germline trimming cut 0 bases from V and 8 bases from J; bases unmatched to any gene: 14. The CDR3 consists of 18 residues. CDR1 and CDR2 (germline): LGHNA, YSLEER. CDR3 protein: CASSQEGSSGSRDYEQFF. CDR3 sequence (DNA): TGCGCCAGCAGCCAAGAGGGGAGTAGCGGGAGTAGGGACTATGAGCAGTTCTTC.